One sample yielded the 30 T cell receptor beta chains listed below, sequenced in a study of blood T cell repertoires in COVID-19. Produced via immunoSEQ multiplex PCR; TCRdb's table is partial and in-frame only. The sample has more than 95,000 clones, 84% seen once. Material for sequencing was peripheral blood. All receptors come from a man aged 55 to 70 with acute or convalescent COVID-19.

This clone was observed a single time. V and J are TRBV7-2 and TRBJ1-2, with a weak D call TRBD1 (5 bases). This CDR3 has 15 amino acids. Per the germline V gene, CDR1 is SGHTA and CDR2 is FQGNSA. Trimming pared 5 bases from V and 5 bases from J, leaving 18 bases between. DNA of the CDR3: TGTGCCAGCAGCCCGGGGACTGAGGGATCTTATGGCTACACCTTC. Translated, it gives CASSPGTEGSYGYTF.

The chain links TRBV6-5 to TRBJ1-2; D gene ambiguous. Germline V gene lookup returns CDR1 MNHEY and CDR2 SVGAGI. CDR3 length: 14 amino acids. The V and J ends lost 6 bases and 8 bases respectively, with 19 bases between them. The CDR3 nucleotides are TGTGCCAGCAGCCGAGGAGACCGCCTGGAAGGCTACACCTTC. It is translated as CASSRGDRLEGYTF.

The chain combines TRBV5-4 with TRBJ2-7; tentatively, D is TRBD2 (6 bases). This CDR3 has 17 amino acids. The V end was cut by 1 base, the J end by 3 bases, with 20 bases between. CDR1 is SGHNT and CDR2 is YYREEE in the germline V gene (reference sequence). In nucleotides, the CDR3 is TGTGCCAGCAGCTTGACGCTGGGGGGAGGTTCGGGCTACGAGCAGTACTTC. Its protein product is CASSLTLGGGSGYEQYF.

This clone was seen a single time. The junction departs from the called germline gene at one end, perhaps through a read error. This chain connects TRBV7-7 to TRBJ2-1; 14 nucleotides align to TRBD2. Germline lookup yields CDR1 SSHAT and CDR2 FNYEAQ (reference sequence). This CDR3 is built from 19 residues. In DNA form, the CDR3 reads TGTGCTAGCAGCTTAGGTGGGGCGGGACTAGCGGGAGATCTCGATGAGCAGTTCTTC. It translates to CASSLGGAGLAGDLDEQFF.

The chain recombines TRBV19 with TRBJ2-1; 9 nucleotides align to TRBD1. Germline V lookup: CDR1 LNHDA, CDR2 SQIVND (reference sequence). Losses at the gene ends were 6 bases for V and 6 bases for J; bases not matched to a gene: 9. The length of the CDR3 is 15 residues. Here the CDR3 DNA reads TGTGCCAGTAGCAACCGGGACAGGGAACGCAATGAGCAGTTCTTC. It is translated as CASSNRDRERNEQFF.

V is TRBV7-9 and J is TRBJ2-1, with 8 nucleotides matching TRBD2. V trimming: 4 bases; J trimming: 8 bases; junction bases outside the gene matches: 19. CDR1 SEHNR and CDR2 FQNEAQ come from the germline V gene (reference sequence). This CDR3 has 18 residues. CDR3 amino acids: CASSSTGRGGTSLHEQFF. CDR3 nucleotide sequence: TGTGCCAGCAGCTCGACGGGGAGGGGAGGGACTAGTTTACATGAGCAGTTCTTC.

This clone appeared a single time. One end of the junction is discordant with germline, which a read error may explain. V and J are TRBV7-7 and TRBJ2-2, with a tentative D call TRBD2 (5 bases). Germline CDR1 SSHAT, CDR2 FNYEAQ (reference sequence). The CDR3 contains 15 residues. The CDR3 sequence: CASRYDVAGTGELFF. The CDR3 DNA follows: TGTGCTAGCAGATATGACGTGGCGGGCACCGGGGAGCTGTTTTTT.

This sequence joins TRBV30 and TRBJ2-3; a possible D gene is TRBD2 (6 bases). This CDR3 region has 13 residues. V was trimmed by 0 bases and J by 8 bases, leaving 12 bases between them. Germline CDR1 and CDR2: GTSNPN and SVGIG (reference sequence). CDR3 DNA: TGTGCCTGGAGTGTGGTGACTAGTCGTACGCAGTATTTT. Translation: CAWSVVTSRTQYF.

This chain links TRBV9 with TRBJ1-1; D might be TRBD1 (5 bases). V lost 0 bases and J lost 11, with 14 bases in between. This CDR3 is built from 13 residues. The germline V gene has CDR1 SGDLS and CDR2 YYNGEE. The CDR3 coding sequence is TGTGCCAGCAGCGTAGAAGTGACGGGGGAGGCTTTCTTT. It codes for CASSVEVTGEAFF. The full variable domain, completed using reference TRBV9 and TRBJ1-1, is DSGVTQTPKHLITATGQRVTLRCSPRSGDLSVYWYQQSLDQGLQFLIQYYNGEERAKGNILERFSAQQFPDLHSELNLSSLELGDSALYFCASSVEVTGEAFFGQGTRLTVV.

In its sample, this clone was seen many times. The chain couples TRBV6-5 to TRBJ1-5; 8 bases line up with TRBD1. The germline V gene has CDR1 MNHEY and CDR2 SVGAGI. Losses at the gene ends were 6 bases for V and 2 bases for J; bases not matched to a gene: 3. The CDR3 has 14 residues. The CDR3 nucleotides are TGTGCCAGCAGGAGGACAGGGCGCAATCAGCCCCAGCATTTT. Amino acids: CASRRTGRNQPQHF.

As concerns this clone: Within the sample, other DNA sequences also encode this same CDR3. V is TRBV5-1 and J is TRBJ2-3; 14 nucleotides line up with TRBD2. J lost 4 bases, V lost 3 bases, and 1 base had no gene match. CDR3 size: 15 residues. Germline V gives CDR1 SGHRS, CDR2 YFSETQ. CDR3 in amino acids: CASSSGLAGADTQYF. The CDR3 nucleotides are TGCGCCAGCAGCTCGGGACTAGCGGGAGCAGATACGCAGTATTTT.

The V and J genes are TRBV4-1 and TRBJ1-1; 9 bases are a match to TRBD1. Germline V gene sequence: CDR1 MGHRA, CDR2 YSYEKL. Trimming at V came to 1 base and at J to 7 bases, leaving 7 bases not matched to a gene. The CDR3 totals 15 residues. DNA for the CDR3: TGCGCCAGCAGCCAAGGGGGACAGGGCTTGGGTGAAGCTTTCTTT. Its protein product is CASSQGGQGLGEAFF.

This clone has only a few counts. V and J are TRBV11-2 and TRBJ1-1; perhaps TRBD1 as D (6 bases). Germline V CDR1 and CDR2: SGHAT, FQNNGV. Deletions cut 7 bases from V and 8 bases from J, with 17 bases between. The CDR3 totals 13 residues. The DNA for the CDR3 is TGTGCCAGCAAACTTACAGGGACCGTGGAAGCTTTCTTT. The encoded protein is CASKLTGTVEAFF.

This chain uses TRBV5-1 with TRBJ1-3; D gene uncertain. The CDR3 length is 15 residues. Deletions cut 4 bases from V and 0 bases from J, with 11 bases between. From germline, CDR1 is SGHRS and CDR2 YFSETQ. The CDR3 reads CASSPTVSSGNTIYF. The CDR3 DNA reads TGCGCCAGCAGCCCTACAGTGAGCTCTGGAAACACCATATATTTT.

This clone was picked up one time. The chain links TRBV10-2 to TRBJ1-1; the D is unclear. Deletions cut 4 bases from V and 1 base from J, with 10 bases between. From germline, CDR1 is WSHSY and CDR2 SAAADI. The CDR3 consists of 14 residues. As DNA, the CDR3 is TGCGCCAGCAGTGTAAGATACAGGAACACTGAAGCTTTCTTT. This sequence encodes CASSVRYRNTEAFF.

The CDR3: CASSLDRANYGYTF. For the CDR3, the DNA is TGTGCCAGCAGCTTGGACAGAGCTAACTATGGCTACACCTTC. The chain employs TRBV7-2 and TRBJ1-2; D might be TRBD1 (6 bases). Germline values: CDR1 SGHTA, CDR2 FQGNSA. Trimming left V 3 bases short and J 0 bases short, with 8 bases between. The CDR3 loop spans 14 amino acids.

The chain joins TRBV21-1 to TRBJ2-7; the D call in the table, TRBD1, was not verified against the DNA. TRBV21-1 is described as a pseudogene. The CDR3 covers 19 residues. CDR3 in DNA: TGTGCCAGCAGCAAAATGCTTCTGGACAGGGCAATTCCGTCCTCCGAGCAGTACTTC. Its protein product is CASSKMLLDRAIPSSEQYF.

The chain joins TRBV18 to TRBJ2-1; no firm D call. Germline CDR1 is KGHSH and CDR2 is LQKENI. The CDR3 sequence is 16 residues long. V was shortened by 0 bases and J by 3 bases, with 12 bases between the two germline ends. The CDR3: CASSPPIVPLYNEQFF. CDR3 coding DNA: TGTGCCAGCTCACCACCAATAGTTCCCCTCTACAATGAGCAGTTCTTC.

This clone showed up just once. The chain combines TRBV5-1 with TRBJ1-2; 10 nucleotides agree with TRBD1. V lost 0 bases, J lost 6 bases, and 8 bases stayed unmatched. CDR1 is SGHRS, CDR2 YFSETQ, per germline. The CDR3 contains 16 residues. CDR3: CASSLAPTGGADGYTF. The CDR3 DNA follows: TGCGCCAGCAGCTTGGCCCCGACAGGGGGCGCTGATGGCTACACCTTC. The full variable domain, in which reference TRBV5-1 and TRBJ1-2 provide the parts outside the CDR3, is KAGVTQTPRYLIKTRGQQVTLSCSPISGHRSVSWYQQTPGQGLQFLFEYFSETQRNKGNFPGRFSGRQFSNSRSEMNVSTLELGDSALYLCASSLAPTGGADGYTFGSGTRLTVV.

The chain employs TRBV19 and TRBJ1-2, with D hard to call. The germline V gene encodes CDR1 LNHDA and CDR2 SQIVND (reference sequence). The CDR3 extends over 14 amino acids. V gave up 9 bases and J gave up 4 bases, with 18 bases separating them. The CDR3, as DNA: TGTGCCAGCAGGCCACCTATTACACCCTATGGCTACACCTTC. Translation gives CASRPPITPYGYTF. Supplemented by reference TRBV19 and TRBJ1-2, the full variable domain reads DGGITQSPKYLFRKEGQNVTLSCEQNLNHDAMYWYRQDPGQGLRLIYYSQIVNDFQKGDIAEGYSVSREKKESFPLTVTSAQKNPTAFYLCASRPPITPYGYTFGSGTRLTVV.

The rearrangement joins TRBV7-3 to TRBJ1-5; D not certain. V was clipped by 1 base and J by 3 bases, with 10 bases between them. Germline CDR1 reads SGHTA; CDR2 reads FQGTGA. CDR3 length: 15 amino acids. Here the CDR3 reads CASSLRSGNNQPQHF. The CDR3 nucleotides are TGTGCCAGCAGCTTAAGGTCAGGAAACAATCAGCCCCAGCATTTT. The full variable domain, completed using reference TRBV7-3 and TRBJ1-5, is GAGVSQTPSNKVTEKGKYVELRCDPISGHTALYWYRQSLGQGPEFLIYFQGTGAADDSGLPNDRFFAVRPEGSVSTLKIQRTERGDSAVYLCASSLRSGNNQPQHFGDGTRLSIL.

In this sample, this clone turned up a few times. The chain couples TRBV10-3 to TRBJ2-5, with D perhaps matching TRBD2 (6 bases). The V end was cut by 3 bases, the J end by 5 bases, with 19 bases between. The germline CDR1 and CDR2 sequences are ENHRY and SYGVKD. The length of the CDR3 is 16 residues. The CDR3 protein is CAISEFKTGARETQYF. For the CDR3, the DNA is TGTGCCATCAGTGAATTCAAAACGGGAGCTCGGGAGACCCAGTACTTC.

The chain recombines TRBV6-1 with TRBJ2-1; 9 positions match TRBD1. This CDR3 has 15 amino acids. Trimming cost V 3 bases and J 8 bases; bases outside gene matches: 8. The V gene's germline CDR1 is MNHNS and CDR2 SASEGT. The CDR3 region is CASSDRDRVRHEQFF. The DNA for the CDR3 is TGTGCCAGCAGTGACCGGGACAGGGTACGGCATGAGCAGTTCTTC.

This CDR3 is CASSQDGGQGALDTQYF. The CDR3 region has the DNA TGCGCCAGCAGCCAAGATGGGGGACAGGGGGCCTTGGATACGCAGTATTTT. The chain links TRBV4-1 to TRBJ2-3, with 12 bases aligning to TRBD1. V was clipped by 0 bases and J by 6 bases; unmatched bases: 7. Germline-derived CDR1 and CDR2 are MGHRA and YSYEKL. The CDR3 covers 17 residues.

J is TRBJ2-2 and V is TRBV11-3; 11 positions agree with TRBD1. The CDR3 has 16 amino acids. The germline gives CDR1 SGHNT, CDR2 YENEEA. Trimming at V came to 1 base and at J to 6 bases, leaving 4 bases not matched to a gene. The CDR3 nucleotides are TGTGCCAGCAGCTTAGCGGGACAGGGGGTGGCCGGGGAGCTGTTTTTT. Encoded protein: CASSLAGQGVAGELFF.

This chain joins TRBV19 and TRBJ2-1; TRBD1 matches 7 bases. The germline CDR1 and CDR2 sequences are LNHDA and SQIVND (reference sequence). The CDR3 totals 15 residues. Germline trimming cut 1 base from V and 8 bases from J; bases unmatched to any gene: 8. This CDR3 reads CASSIGRRGTYEQFF. The CDR3 nucleotides read TGTGCCAGTAGTATAGGTCGCAGGGGGACGTATGAGCAGTTCTTC.

The V call is TRBV5-6, the J call TRBJ2-7; D remains ambiguous. This CDR3 spans 12 amino acids. Trimming took 2 bases from V and 5 from J, leaving 8 bases between them. CDR1 and CDR2 (germline): SGHDT, YYEEEE. In DNA form, the CDR3 reads TGTGCCAGCAGCTTTGGTGGCCACGAGCAGTACGTC. It translates to CASSFGGHEQYV.

This chain links TRBV2 with TRBJ2-5; possible D gene TRBD2, 5 bases. Trimming shortened V by 5 bases and J by 5 bases, and 15 bases separated the two germline ends. Germline V lookup: CDR1 SNHLY, CDR2 FYNNEI. The CDR3 contains 14 residues. The DNA for the CDR3 is TGTGCCAGCAGTCGCGGGTCCGGGATGGAGACCCAGTACTTC. Translation gives CASSRGSGMETQYF.

The chain couples TRBV3-1 (or the pseudogene TRBV3-2) to TRBJ1-4; the match to TRBD1 covers 7 bases. V lost 4 bases, J lost 3 bases, and 5 bases stayed unmatched. Germline V gene lookup returns CDR1 LGHDT and CDR2 YNNKEL (reference sequence). The CDR3 is made up of 15 amino acids. CDR3 sequence reads: CASSLYRGANEKLFF. CDR3 bases: TGTGCCAGCAGCCTTTACAGGGGAGCTAATGAAAAACTGTTTTTT.

This clone was detected only once. The gene calls are TRBV6-6 and TRBJ2-3; TRBD1 might be the D (6 bases). The CDR3 length is 16 residues. Trimming removed 5 bases from V and 0 bases from J, with 15 bases in between. CDR1 is MNHNY, CDR2 SVGAGI, per germline (reference sequence). The CDR3 DNA sequence: TGTGCCAGCAGTCGAGCTACAGGGCTTAGCACAGATACGCAGTATTTT. Protein product: CASSRATGLSTDTQYF.